This is a list of T cell receptor beta chains from one sample in a study of shared clonotypes between healthy human individuals. Only in-frame clones appear in the TCRdb table, and some are missing; sequencing was by immunoSEQ multiplex PCR. The data show 850,000 to 1,200,000 clones, 65% to 80% seen once. The sequenced sample consisted of memory CD4+ T cells sorted from blood. The receptors shown here come from a young man in good health. Each CDR3 is given with its conserved first and last residue. A D gene is named only where the DNA matches it firmly. Where a row states a size, it is once, few, many or the class of an expanded clone; other rows omit it.

V gene	J gene	D gene	clone size	CDR3 DNA	CDR3 protein
TRBV6-1	TRBJ1-6	NA	NA	TGTGCCAGCAGTCCCACCCTGGGATTGAATTCACCCCTCCACTTT	CASSPTLGLNSPLHF
TRBV28	TRBJ1-3	NA	few	TGTGCCAGCAGTTTTTCAGGGGCGGGGGTTGGAAACACCATATATTTT	CASSFSGAGVGNTIYF
TRBV27	TRBJ1-1	TRBD1	NA	TGTGCCAGCAGTCGCCTCAGGGGGCTCGGGACTGAAGCTTTCTTT	CASSRLRGLGTEAFF
TRBV2	TRBJ2-7	NA	NA	TGTGCCAGCAGTCAGGGGACAACCAGTTATGCGGACTTC	CASSQGTTSYADF
TRBV5-4	TRBJ2-3	TRBD2	NA	TGTGCCAGCAGCTTGGTGGTGGGAGGGCCGACAGATACGCAGTATTTT	CASSLVVGGPTDTQYF
TRBV28	TRBJ2-7	TRBD2	NA	TGTGCCAGCTCCAAATGGGGAGGGATATTAGACGAGCAGTACTTC	CASSKWGGILDEQYF
TRBV19	TRBJ2-3	NA	NA	TGTGCCTCCCAGGCTAACCCGGGCACAGATACGCAGTATTTT	CASQANPGTDTQYF
TRBV19	TRBJ2-3	NA	few	TGTGCCAGTAGTATAGATGACAACACAGATACGCAGTATTTT	CASSIDDNTDTQYF
TRBV25-1	TRBJ2-5	NA	NA	TGTGCCAGCAGTGACGAGGGCTTCCAAGAGACCCAGTACTTC	CASSDEGFQETQYF
TRBV9	TRBJ2-2	NA	NA	TGTGCCAGCAGCCAAAGGGGCACCGGGGAGCTGTTTTTT	CASSQRGTGELFF
TRBV6-1	TRBJ1-5	NA	few	TGTGCCACTGTGCCCCCCTCTAGCAATCAGCCCCAGCATTTT	CATVPPSSNQPQHF
TRBV7-7	TRBJ2-7	NA	NA	TGTGCTAGCAGCTTACGCAGGGGCTACGAGCAGTACTTC	CASSLRRGYEQYF
TRBV14	TRBJ1-2	NA	NA	TGTGCCAGCAGCCAAGATCTCTCGGGAGCTTATGGCTACACCTTC	CASSQDLSGAYGYTF
TRBV10-3	TRBJ2-7	NA	NA	TGTGCCATCAGCCCCCGGGACGGACGCTCCTACGAGCAGTACTTC	CAISPRDGRSYEQYF
TRBV7-2	TRBJ1-1	NA	NA	TGTGCCAGCAGCCCGGACCTGAACACTGAAGCTTTCTTT	CASSPDLNTEAFF
TRBV5-1	TRBJ2-5	TRBD1	NA	TGCGCCAGCAGCACGGGACAGGGATACGAGACCCAGTACTTC	CASSTGQGYETQYF
TRBV28	TRBJ2-1	TRBD1	once	TGTGCCAGCAGTTCCAGGGGGCTGGGTTCCTACAATGAGCAGTTCTTC	CASSSRGLGSYNEQFF
TRBV5-4	TRBJ1-2	NA	NA	TGTGCCAGCAGCTTTCCCTCAACATCTAACTATGGCTACACCTTC	CASSFPSTSNYGYTF
TRBV7-2	TRBJ2-7	NA	NA	TGTGCCAGCAGCTTAGGACCAGGGGCTACCTACGAGCAGTACTTC	CASSLGPGATYEQYF
TRBV5-6	TRBJ2-7	TRBD1	once	TGTGCCAGCAGCGTAGGGGTGATACAGGGGGCTGGTTCTTACGAGCAGTACTTC	CASSVGVIQGAGSYEQYF
TRBV7-2	TRBJ1-3	NA	NA	TGTGCCAGCAGCACTCCAACCGCCCCAGGAAACACCATATATTTT	CASSTPTAPGNTIYF
TRBV6-1	TRBJ2-7	NA	NA	TGTGCCAGCAGAGTTTGGTACGAGCAGTACTTC	CASRVWYEQYF
TRBV5-1	TRBJ1-5	NA	NA	TGCGCCAGCAGCAGGAGCGGGGCCCTCAATCAGCCCCAGCATTTT	CASSRSGALNQPQHF